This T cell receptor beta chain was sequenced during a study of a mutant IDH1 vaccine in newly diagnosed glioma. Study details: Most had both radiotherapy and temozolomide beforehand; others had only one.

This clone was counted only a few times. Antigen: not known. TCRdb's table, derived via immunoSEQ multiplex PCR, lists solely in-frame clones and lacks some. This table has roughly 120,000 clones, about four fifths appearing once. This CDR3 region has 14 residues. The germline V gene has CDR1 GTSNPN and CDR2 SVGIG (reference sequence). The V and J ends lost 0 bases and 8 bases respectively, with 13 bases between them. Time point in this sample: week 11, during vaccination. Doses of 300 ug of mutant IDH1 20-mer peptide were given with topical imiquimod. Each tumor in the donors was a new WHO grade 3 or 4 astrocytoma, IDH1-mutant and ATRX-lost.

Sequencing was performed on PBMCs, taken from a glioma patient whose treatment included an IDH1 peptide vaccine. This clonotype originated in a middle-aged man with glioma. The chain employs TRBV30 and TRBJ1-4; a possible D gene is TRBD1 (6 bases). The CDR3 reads CAWSVGGSREKLFF. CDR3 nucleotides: TGTGCCTGGAGTGTAGGGGGAAGTAGGGAAAAACTGTTTTTT.